These 19 T cell receptor beta chains were all obtained from the same sample, sequenced in a study of CD8 T cells in ankylosing spondylitis. TCRdb reprocessed the 5' RACE reads with MiXCR, giving one entry per CDR3 protein. The profile covers approximately 100,000 distinct CDR3 sequences, with roughly 8.3% appearing a single time and 9.5% to 10% taken by the ten largest. The sample taken for sequencing was blood, either unsorted or a sorted T cell fraction (not recorded which). The receptors here all came from a male donor with ankylosing spondylitis or in good health (not recorded which).

This clonotype showed up many times. This rearrangement joins TRBV5-6 to TRBJ2-2, with D perhaps given as TRBD1 or TRBD2 (6 bases each). Trimming removed 4 bases from V and 6 bases from J, with 10 bases in between. This CDR3 contains 13 residues. From germline, CDR1 is SGHDT and CDR2 YYEEEE. The CDR3 region has the DNA TGTGCCAGCAGCCCCGGGGGCTCCGGGGAGCTGTTTTTT. Amino acids: CASSPGGSGELFF.

In its sample, this clonotype was seen many times. The V call is TRBV7-2, the J call TRBJ1-1; D is ambiguous. This CDR3 contains 14 residues. Trimming took off 5 bases at V and 0 bases at J, with 10 bases between the two ends. Germline CDR1 SGHTA, CDR2 FQGNSA. The CDR3, as DNA: TGTGCCAGCAGCCCCCAGAGTATGAACACTGAAGCTTTCTTT. This gives the protein CASSPQSMNTEAFF. Complete variable domain (other parts from reference TRBV7-2 and TRBJ1-1): GAGVSQSPSNKVTEKGKDVELRCDPISGHTALYWYRQSLGQGLEFLIYFQGNSAPDKSGLPSDRFSAERTGGSVSTLTIQRTQQEDSAVYLCASSPQSMNTEAFFGQGTRLTVV.

This clonotype was recorded many times. V and J are TRBV7-9 and TRBJ2-7; no definite D call. Germline V gives CDR1 SEHNR, CDR2 FQNEAQ (reference sequence). The CDR3 totals 9 residues. The V end was cut by 6 bases, the J end by 7 bases, with 4 bases between. CDR3 sequence reads: CASRGEQYF. The DNA for the CDR3 is TGTGCCAGCAGGGGAGAGCAGTACTTC.

On this clonotype: Since a much larger clone is just one base distant, this may be a read error. The CDR3 nucleotides are TGCAGTGCCGACATCGGGGGTCATACGCAGTATTTT. Amino acids: CSADIGGHTQYF. V and J are TRBV20-1 and TRBJ2-3; a possible D gene is TRBD2 (6 bases). Trimming pared 6 bases from V and 7 bases from J, leaving 14 bases between. Germline V CDR1 and CDR2: DFQATT, SNEGSKA (reference sequence). There are 12 residues in the CDR3.

This clonotype was counted ten times or more. The gene calls are TRBV5-1 and TRBJ2-3; TRBD1 agrees at 7 bases. The CDR3 loop spans 16 amino acids. V shed 4 bases and J 5 bases; nucleotides not matched to a gene: 13. In germline, CDR1 is SGHRS, CDR2 YFSETQ. The CDR3 region is CASSVGRTGLIDTQYF. The CDR3 DNA is TGCGCCAGCAGCGTAGGACGGACAGGCCTTATAGATACGCAGTATTTT.

This clonotype was recorded at least ten times. The chain combines TRBV4-3 with TRBJ2-1; 8 bases fit TRBD2. V shed 4 bases and J 6 bases; nucleotides not matched to a gene: 8. The CDR3 sequence is 15 residues long. Germline V gene sequence: CDR1 LGHNA, CDR2 YSLEER. This CDR3 reads CASSLGTSGFNEQFF. In nucleotides, the CDR3 is TGCGCCAGCAGCCTCGGGACTAGTGGTTTCAATGAGCAGTTCTTC.

This clonotype was seen ten or more times. The V gene is TRBV7-2, the J gene TRBJ2-3; TRBD2 matches 9 bases. This CDR3 is 15 amino acids long. Germline V lookup: CDR1 SGHTA, CDR2 FQGNSA. With 5 bases clipped from V and 6 bases from J, the junction kept 9 bases outside the gene matches. CDR3 loop: CASSVTSGVLDTQYF. The CDR3 nucleotides are TGTGCCAGCAGCGTGACTAGCGGAGTGTTGGATACGCAGTATTTT. The variable domain in full, completed from reference TRBV7-2 and TRBJ2-3, reads GAGVSQSPSNKVTEKGKDVELRCDPISGHTALYWYRQSLGQGLEFLIYFQGNSAPDKSGLPSDRFSAERTGGSVSTLTIQRTQQEDSAVYLCASSVTSGVLDTQYFGPGTRLTVL.

This rearrangement joins TRBV7-2 to TRBJ2-7; D unclear. Germline CDR1 and CDR2: SGHTA and FQGNSA. The CDR3 is 12 amino acids. Deletions cut 5 bases from V and 6 bases from J, with 11 bases between. The CDR3 nucleotides are TGTGCCAGCAGCCGCTCCTTTGTCGAGCAGTACTTC. Translation: CASSRSFVEQYF.

There are many counts of this clonotype. The CDR3 sequence is CASSRGTSPGELFF. Written as DNA, the CDR3 is TGTGCCAGCAGCCGCGGGACTTCTCCTGGGGAGCTGTTTTTT. J is TRBJ2-2 and V is TRBV11-3, with D maybe TRBD2 (6 bases). The CDR3 runs 14 residues. Per the germline V gene, CDR1 is SGHNT and CDR2 is YENEEA. Between the trimmed V and J ends, which lost 5 bases and 8 bases, there was a span of 15 bases.

This clonotype showed up many times. J is TRBJ2-3 and V is TRBV20-1; D is perhaps TRBD1 (6 bases). The CDR3 loop spans 15 amino acids. Germline-derived CDR1 and CDR2 are DFQATT and SNEGSKA (reference sequence). The germline V and J ends were trimmed by 0 bases and 2 bases, with 12 bases remaining between them. This CDR3 reads CSAREGARITDTQYF. The CDR3 region has the DNA TGCAGTGCTAGAGAGGGGGCGCGGATCACAGATACGCAGTATTTT.

This clonotype was observed at least ten times. The rearrangement links TRBV18 to TRBJ1-1, with 9 bases that match TRBD1. This CDR3 contains 15 residues. V was clipped by 3 bases and J by 1 base; unmatched bases: 3. In germline, CDR1 is KGHSH, CDR2 LQKENI. CDR3 region: CASSPLDRGNTEAFF. The CDR3 nucleotides read TGTGCCAGCTCACCCCTGGACAGGGGGAACACTGAAGCTTTCTTT.

V is TRBV4-2 and J is TRBJ1-4; D gene uncertain. The CDR3 sequence is 15 residues long. V was clipped by 2 bases and J by 5 bases, with 12 bases between them. CDR1 is LGHNA and CDR2 is YNFKEQ in the germline V gene. DNA for the CDR3: TGTGCCAGCAGCCAAATCGACGCCCGGAATGAAAAACTGTTTTTT. Protein: CASSQIDARNEKLFF.

This clonotype was observed at least ten times. The CDR3 DNA reads as TGCAGTGCTAGACCGGTATTGGGCTACAATGAGCAGTTCTTC. This sequence encodes CSARPVLGYNEQFF. This chain links TRBV20-1 with TRBJ2-1; D is undetermined. The CDR3 extends over 14 amino acids. The germline gives CDR1 DFQATT, CDR2 SNEGSKA (reference sequence). V lost 2 bases and J lost 3, with 11 bases in between.

About this clonotype: This may arise from a read error, as a much more abundant clone is one base away. V and J are TRBV20-1 and TRBJ2-1; D not certain. The V gene lost 4 bases and the J gene lost 3 bases, with 22 bases spanning the gap. Germline CDR1 and CDR2: DFQATT and SNEGSKA (reference sequence). This CDR3 comprises 17 residues. Written as DNA, the CDR3 is TGCAGTGCTACGCCCCGCGACTGGTCCATCCGCTACAATGAGCAGTTCTTC. It codes for CSATPRDWSIRYNEQFF.

This clonotype appeared many times. The CDR3 spells CASSLFGSNEKLFF. As DNA, the CDR3 is TGTGCCAGCAGCTTATTTGGGAGTAATGAAAAACTGTTTTTT. The V and J genes are TRBV7-8 and TRBJ1-4, with D uncertain. The CDR3 is 14 residues long. The germline V and J ends were trimmed by 2 bases and 4 bases, with 8 bases remaining between them. Germline-derived CDR1 and CDR2 are SGHVS and FQNEAQ.

This clonotype was seen ten or more times. The gene calls are TRBV12-3 or TRBV12-4 and TRBJ2-3; D is ambiguous. Trimming took 6 bases from V and 3 from J, leaving 22 bases between them. There are 17 residues in the CDR3. This CDR3 reads CASRAGDWNGLTDTQYF. The DNA of the CDR3 is TGTGCCAGCAGGGCCGGAGATTGGAACGGCCTTACAGATACGCAGTATTTT.

This clonotype was recorded at least ten times. J is TRBJ2-3 and V is TRBV11-3; a weak D match, TRBD2 (6 bases). The CDR3 length is 14 residues. The V end lost 1 base, the J end lost 8 bases, and 13 bases lay between the germline ends. CDR1 is SGHNT and CDR2 is YENEEA in the germline V gene. The CDR3 DNA reads as TGTGCCAGCAGCTTAGCGAGGGACTCGGGTACGCAGTATTTT. Its translation is CASSLARDSGTQYF.

In this sample, this clonotype turned up many times. The CDR3 reads CASSQSDEQFF. The CDR3 DNA reads as TGTGCCAGCAGCCAATCGGATGAGCAGTTCTTC. This chain connects TRBV3-1 to TRBJ2-1; no clear D. The ends were cut back, 2 bases at V and 8 bases at J, with 4 bases in the middle. Germline assignment: CDR1 LGHDT and CDR2 YNNKEL (reference sequence). This CDR3 is 11 amino acids long.

V usage is TRBV12-3 or TRBV12-4 and J usage is TRBJ1-1; D is possibly TRBD1 (5 bases). The CDR3 is made up of 14 amino acids. Trimming shortened V by 1 base and J by 6 bases, and 12 bases separated the two germline ends. The CDR3 bases are TGTGCCAGCAGTTTAGGGGGACCGGGGGCTGAAGCTTTCTTT. This gives the protein CASSLGGPGAEAFF.